The source of this T cell receptor (beta chain) is a study of cytomegalovirus exposure and HLA in healthy donors. Worth noting for this clone: Its antigen is currently unknown.

The PCR was carried out with 60 Vbeta primers and 13 Jbeta primers. Clones were read by immunoSEQ multiplex PCR, and TCRdb kept only the in-frame ones, dropping some. This sample has 200,000 to 250,000 clones; 80% to 90% occur once, and the top ten carry about 3%. Study-level results: It was taken for granted in presence/absence analyses that sequencing depth across donors was roughly uniform. Many donors carried some public TCRs, although rarity characterized most TCR sequences.

Each of the donors was a healthy bone marrow donor. The source material was PBMCs. This TCR was recovered from a man aged 25 to 45 in good health and CMV-seronegative.

The CDR3 region has the DNA TGTGCCAGCAGTTGGGACTCGCAGAACACCGGGGAGCTGTTTTTT. It is translated as CASSWDSQNTGELFF. The chain joins TRBV6-6 to TRBJ2-2; a possible D gene is TRBD2 (6 bases). With 4 bases removed from V and 1 base from J, the gap between germline ends came to 10 bases. CDR3 length equals 15 residues. Germline values: CDR1 MNHNY, CDR2 SVGAGI (reference sequence).